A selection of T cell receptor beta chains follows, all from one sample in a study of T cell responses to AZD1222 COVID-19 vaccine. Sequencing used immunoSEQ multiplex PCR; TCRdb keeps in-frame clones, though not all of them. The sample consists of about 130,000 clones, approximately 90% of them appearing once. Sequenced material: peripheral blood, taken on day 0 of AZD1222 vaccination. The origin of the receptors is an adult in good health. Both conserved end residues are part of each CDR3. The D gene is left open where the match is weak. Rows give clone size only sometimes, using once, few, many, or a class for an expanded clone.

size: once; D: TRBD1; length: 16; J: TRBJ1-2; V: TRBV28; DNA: TGTGCCAGCAGAATAACGGGCAGGGGGCTTAGCTATGGCTACACCTTC; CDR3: CASRITGRGLSYGYTF
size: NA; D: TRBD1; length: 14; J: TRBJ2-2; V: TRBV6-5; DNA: TGTGCCAGCAGAACCGGGACAGAAACCGGGGAGCTGTTTTTT; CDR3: CASRTGTETGELFF
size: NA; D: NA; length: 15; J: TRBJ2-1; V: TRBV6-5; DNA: TGTGCCAGCAGTCCAAGGGCAGGGTCGGGCAATGAGCAGTTCTTC; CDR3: CASSPRAGSGNEQFF
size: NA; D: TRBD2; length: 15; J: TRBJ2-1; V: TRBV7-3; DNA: TGTGCCAGCAGCTCGGGACTAGCGGGGTTGAATGAGCAGTTCTTC; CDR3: CASSSGLAGLNEQFF
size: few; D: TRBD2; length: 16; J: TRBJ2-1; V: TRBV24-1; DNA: TGTGCCACCAGTGATCCTAGCGGGGACACCTACAATGAGCAGTTCTTC; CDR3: CATSDPSGDTYNEQFF
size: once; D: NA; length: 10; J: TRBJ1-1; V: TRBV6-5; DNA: TGTGCCAGCGGGGACACTGAAGCTTTCTTT; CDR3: CASGDTEAFF
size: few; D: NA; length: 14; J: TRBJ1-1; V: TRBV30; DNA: TGTGCCTGGAGGACCGTGGGTGAATTCACTGAAGCTTTCTTT; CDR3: CAWRTVGEFTEAFF
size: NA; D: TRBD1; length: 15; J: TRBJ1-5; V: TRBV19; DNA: TGTGCCTCGGCCAGGGGGCTGGTAAGCAATCAGCCCCAGCATTTT; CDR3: CASARGLVSNQPQHF
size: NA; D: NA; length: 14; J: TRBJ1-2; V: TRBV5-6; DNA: TGTGCCAGCAGCCGAAAGGACAGCAACTATGGCTACACCTTC; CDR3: CASSRKDSNYGYTF
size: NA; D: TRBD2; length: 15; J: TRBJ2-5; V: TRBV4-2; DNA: TGTGCCAGCAGCCAAGAGCGGGGGAGTGAGGAGACCCAGTACTTC; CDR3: CASSQERGSEETQYF
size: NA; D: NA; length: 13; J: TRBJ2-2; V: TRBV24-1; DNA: TGTGCCACCAGTGGAGAACTGCCCGGGGAGCTGTTTTTT; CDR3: CATSGELPGELFF
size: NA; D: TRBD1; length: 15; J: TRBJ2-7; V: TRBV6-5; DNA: TGTGCCAGCAGTTCAATGGGACAGGGGGTATACGAGCAGTACTTC; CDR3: CASSSMGQGVYEQYF
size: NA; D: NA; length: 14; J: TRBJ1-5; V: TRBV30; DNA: TGTGCCTGGAGTGTAATAGGGAATGATCAGCCCCAGCATTTT; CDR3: CAWSVIGNDQPQHF
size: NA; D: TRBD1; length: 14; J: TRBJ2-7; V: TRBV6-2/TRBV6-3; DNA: TGTGCCAGCAGTCGGACAGGGGCCCCATACGAGCAGTACTTC; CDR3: CASSRTGAPYEQYF
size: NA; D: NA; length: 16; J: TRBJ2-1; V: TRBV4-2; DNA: TGTGCCAGCAGCCAAGATGGTAGCGGCCAATACAATGAGCAGTTCTTC; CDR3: CASSQDGSGQYNEQFF
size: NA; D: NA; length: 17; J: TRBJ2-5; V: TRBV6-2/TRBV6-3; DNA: TGTGCCAGCAGTTACACCCTGGGCACCTCGTTTCAAGAGACCCAGTACTTC; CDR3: CASSYTLGTSFQETQYF
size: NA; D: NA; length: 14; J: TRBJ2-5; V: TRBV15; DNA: TGTGCCACCAGCAGGCGGAGGGAACAAGAGACCCAGTACTTC; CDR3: CATSRRREQETQYF
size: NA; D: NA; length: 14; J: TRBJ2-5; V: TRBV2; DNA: TGTGCCAGCAGTGAACTGGTAGTCCTGGAGACCCAGTACTTC; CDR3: CASSELVVLETQYF
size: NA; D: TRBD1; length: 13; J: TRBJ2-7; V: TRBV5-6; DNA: TGTGCCAGCAGCTTCGGGGACAGCAACGAGCAGTACTTC; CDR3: CASSFGDSNEQYF
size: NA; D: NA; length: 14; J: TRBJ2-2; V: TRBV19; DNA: TGTGCCAGTAGTATTCACCGGAACACCGGGGAGCTGTTTTTT; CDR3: CASSIHRNTGELFF
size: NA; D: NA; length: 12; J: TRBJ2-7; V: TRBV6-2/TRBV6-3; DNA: TGTGCCAGCAGTTTTAGTCCGTACGAGCAGTACTTC; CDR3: CASSFSPYEQYF
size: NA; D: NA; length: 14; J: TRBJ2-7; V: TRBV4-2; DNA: TGTGCCAGCAGCCTTTGGTCGGCTAACGACGAGCAGTACTTC; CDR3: CASSLWSANDEQYF
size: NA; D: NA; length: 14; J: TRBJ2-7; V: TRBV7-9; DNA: TGTGCCAGCAGCCCCAGACAGGACAGCTACGAGCAGTACTTC; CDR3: CASSPRQDSYEQYF
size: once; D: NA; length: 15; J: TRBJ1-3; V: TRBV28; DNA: TGTGCCACCGTCCCCCGCAACATCGGGGGAAACACCATATATTTT; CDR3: CATVPRNIGGNTIYF
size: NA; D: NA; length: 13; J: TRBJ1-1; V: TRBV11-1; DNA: TGTGCCAGCAGCTTAATCAGGAACACTGAAGCTTTCTTT; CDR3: CASSLIRNTEAFF
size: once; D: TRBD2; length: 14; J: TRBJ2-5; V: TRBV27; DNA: TGTGCCAGCAGTTCGCCGGGACTAGTCGGGACCCAGTACTTC; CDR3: CASSSPGLVGTQYF
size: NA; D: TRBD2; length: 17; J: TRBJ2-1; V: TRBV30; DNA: TGTGCCTGGAGTTCAGCCGGGACTAGCGGGGGCTACAATGAGCAGTTCTTC; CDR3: CAWSSAGTSGGYNEQFF
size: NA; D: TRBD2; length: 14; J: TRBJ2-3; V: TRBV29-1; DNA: TGCAGCGTTAGCGGGGGCGAACACACAGATACGCAGTATTTT; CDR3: CSVSGGEHTDTQYF
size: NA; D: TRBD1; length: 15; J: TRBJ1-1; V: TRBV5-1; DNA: TGCGCCAGCAGCGGACCGGGACAGGGGACCACTGAAGCTTTCTTT; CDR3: CASSGPGQGTTEAFF
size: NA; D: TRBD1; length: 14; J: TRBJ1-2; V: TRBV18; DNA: TGTGCCAGCTTAAGACAGGGTGGAACCTATGGCTACACCTTC; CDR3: CASLRQGGTYGYTF
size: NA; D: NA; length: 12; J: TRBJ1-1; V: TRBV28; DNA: TGTGCCAGCAGAGTCGTGAACACTGAAGCTTTCTTT; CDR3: CASRVVNTEAFF
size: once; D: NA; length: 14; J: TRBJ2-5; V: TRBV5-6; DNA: TGTGCCAGCAGCTTCTTAGGGGGCCAAGAGACCCAGTACTTC; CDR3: CASSFLGGQETQYF
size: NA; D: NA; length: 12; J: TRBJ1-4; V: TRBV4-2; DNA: TGTGCCAGCAGCCCGGAAGGTGAAAAACTGTTTTTT; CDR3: CASSPEGEKLFF
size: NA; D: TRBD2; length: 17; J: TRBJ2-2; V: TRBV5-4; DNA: TGTGCCAGCAGCTTGCCGTTACCTAGCGGGGGCACCGGGGAGCTGTTTTTT; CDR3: CASSLPLPSGGTGELFF
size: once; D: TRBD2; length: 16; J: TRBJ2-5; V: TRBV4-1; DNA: TGCGCCAGCAGCCAAGGGCGGGGGGGCGCCCAAGAGACCCAGTACTTC; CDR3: CASSQGRGGAQETQYF
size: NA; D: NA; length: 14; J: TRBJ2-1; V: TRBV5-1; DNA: TGCGCCAGCAGCTTGGCCGGTCGACACAATGAGCAGTTCTTC; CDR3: CASSLAGRHNEQFF
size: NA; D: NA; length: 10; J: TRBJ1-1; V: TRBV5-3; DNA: TGTGCCAGAACCGACGGGTTAGCTTTCTTT; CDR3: CARTDGLAFF
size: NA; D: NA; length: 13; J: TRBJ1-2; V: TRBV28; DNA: TGTGCCAGCAGCTCCGCGCAGGAGGATGGCTACACCTTC; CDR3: CASSSAQEDGYTF
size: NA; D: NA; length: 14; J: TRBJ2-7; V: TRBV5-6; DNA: TGTGCCAGCAGCCTAGACAGGAGGGTGGGAGAGCAGTACTTC; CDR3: CASSLDRRVGEQYF
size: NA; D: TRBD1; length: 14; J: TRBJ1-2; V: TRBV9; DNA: TGTGCCAGCAGCTCCCGGGACAGCATCTATGGCTACACCTTC; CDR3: CASSSRDSIYGYTF